This T cell receptor beta chain emerged from a study of blood T cells in healthy people across ages. Russia was home to the donors, healthy Caucasian individuals aged about 6 to 100. The sample holds a few counts of this clonotype. Sample-barcoded 5' priming and a J-beta primer mix drove a second PCR of roughly 6 to 12 cycles. TCRdb reanalysed the 5' RACE reads using MiXCR and keeps one entry per CDR3 protein. This table has hundreds of thousands of distinct CDR3 sequences, approximately 44% appearing once. The CDR3 runs to 14 residues. With 1 base removed from V and 1 base from J, the gap between germline ends came to 8 bases. Germline V CDR1 and CDR2: DFQATT, SNEGSKA (reference sequence).

This receptor was obtained from a man aged 55 to 70 in good health. Sequencing was performed on blood. J is TRBJ2-4 and V is TRBV20-1; maybe TRBD1 (6 bases). CDR3 sequence: CSARAGVAKNIQYF. CDR3 bases: TGCAGTGCTAGAGCAGGGGTGGCCAAAAACATTCAGTACTTC.